This record covers a single T cell receptor beta chain. Sequenced patients had shown CD8+CD57+ cell expansion by flow cytometry. Using genomic DNA as the template, TCR beta VDJ and CDR3 profiling was carried out. TCRdb reprocessed the reads via MiXCR and lists one record per CDR3 protein. The sample comprises over 150,000 distinct CDR3 sequences, 40% to 65% of which are singletons, and 9.5% to 15% rests with the top ten. This entry belongs to a study of CD8+CD57+ T cells in acquired aplastic anemia. The V gene lost 3 bases and the J gene lost 5 bases, with 10 bases spanning the gap. The germline V gene encodes CDR1 SGHTA and CDR2 FQGTGA. The length of the CDR3 is 13 residues.

This receptor was obtained from a human donor with aplastic anemia. Sequences were obtained from sorted CD4+, CD8+, or CD8+CD57+ T cells (not recorded which) from PBMCs. The J gene is TRBJ1-1, the V gene TRBV7-3; D is perhaps TRBD1 (5 bases). CDR3 sequence reads: CASSFRGETEAFF. CDR3 nucleotides: TGTGCCAGCAGCTTTAGAGGGGAAACTGAAGCTTTCTTT. The full variable domain, its missing parts supplied by reference TRBV7-3 and TRBJ1-1, is GAGVSQTPSNKVTEKGKYVELRCDPISGHTALYWYRQSLGQGPEFLIYFQGTGAADDSGLPNDRFFAVRPEGSVSTLKIQRTERGDSAVYLCASSFRGETEAFFGQGTRLTVV.